This T cell receptor beta chain emerged from a study of T cell responses to AZD1222 COVID-19 vaccine. Study conclusions and caveats: Mostly white British, mostly female donors; authors suggested clonal diversity may be underestimated. Targets within unmutated variant regions were reportedly found for nearly half of spike-specific TCRs.

Repertoires were generated with immunoSEQ multiplex PCR, while TCRdb's copy carries only in-frame clones and drops some. The table lists roughly 190,000 clones, 92% of them singletons. Note on this clone: Its antigen is as yet unknown.

Sequences were derived from peripheral blood, sampled on day 0 of AZD1222 vaccination. This receptor was taken from an adult in good health.

The CDR3 sequence is CSASDDSSGNTIYF. Here the CDR3 DNA reads TGCAGTGCTAGTGACGACAGTTCTGGAAACACCATATATTTT. The chain is built from TRBV20-1 and TRBJ1-3; weak D call: TRBD1 (5 bases). V shed 3 bases and J shed 1 base, with 10 bases lying between them. Germline loops: CDR1 DFQATT, CDR2 SNEGSKA (reference sequence). This CDR3 has 14 residues.